This entry lists 28 T cell receptor beta chains sequenced from one sample in a study of OX40 agonist ivuxolimab in advanced cancers. The repertoire was sequenced with immunoSEQ multiplex PCR; TCRdb's copy has only in-frame clones and lacks some. The sample holds approximately 82,000 clones, roughly 83% seen once. Material: CD4+ or CD8+ T cells sorted from blood, obtained in a trial of the OX40 agonist ivuxolimab. These TCRs come from an adult with an advanced solid tumor such as melanoma, head and neck, liver or kidney cancer.

This chain uses TRBV4-3 with TRBJ2-1; D is ambiguous. Germline assignment: CDR1 LGHNA and CDR2 YSLEER. CDR3 length equals 13 residues. Trimming took off 0 bases at V and 7 bases at J, with 7 bases between the two ends. As DNA, the CDR3 is TGCGCCAGCAGCCAAGAGTGGGATAATGAGCAGTTCTTC. Its translation is CASSQEWDNEQFF.

The chain couples TRBV4-2 to TRBJ1-2; no definite D call. The V gene lost 0 bases and the J gene lost 8 bases, with 10 bases spanning the gap. The germline V gene encodes CDR1 LGHNA and CDR2 YNFKEQ. The CDR3 has 13 residues. The CDR3 loop reads CASSQDLKEGYTF. CDR3 nucleotides: TGTGCCAGCAGCCAAGATCTGAAAGAGGGCTACACCTTC.

The V and J genes are TRBV30 and TRBJ2-1; D is unresolved. This CDR3 spans 14 amino acids. The germline V and J ends were trimmed by 3 bases and 4 bases, with 13 bases remaining between them. CDR1 is GTSNPN, CDR2 SVGIG, per germline (reference sequence). CDR3 bases: TGTGCCTGGAGCCCGGCGGTGGGGTACAATGAGCAGTTCTTC. Encoded protein: CAWSPAVGYNEQFF.

V gene TRBV2 combines with J gene TRBJ1-4, with 8 bases lining up with TRBD1. With 6 bases clipped from V and 2 bases from J, the junction kept 8 bases outside the gene matches. CDR1 and CDR2 from the germline V gene are SNHLY and FYNNEI. The CDR3 is 16 residues long. The CDR3 bases are TGTGCCAGCAGGGAGGACAGGGCCAAGACTAATGAAAAACTGTTTTTT. This codes for CASREDRAKTNEKLFF.

The rearrangement links TRBV6-5 to TRBJ2-1; D is perhaps TRBD1 (5 bases). The CDR3 has 15 amino acids. V shed 4 bases and J shed 3 bases, with 13 bases lying between them. CDR1 MNHEY and CDR2 SVGAGI come from the germline V gene. CDR3 region: CASSLMGQRYNEQFF. CDR3 coding DNA: TGTGCCAGCAGTTTAATGGGGCAACGCTACAATGAGCAGTTCTTC.

This clone has only one observation. This chain uses TRBV6-5 with TRBJ1-2; D is uncertain. V lost 8 bases and J lost 1, with 14 bases in between. The CDR3 loop spans 14 amino acids. Germline V lookup: CDR1 MNHEY, CDR2 SVGAGI. This CDR3 is CASRRSDYNYGYTF. The CDR3 region has the DNA TGTGCCAGCCGCCGGTCTGATTATAACTATGGCTACACCTTC.

This clone was observed once. V gene TRBV11-2 combines with J gene TRBJ1-3; D uncertain. From germline, CDR1 is SGHAT and CDR2 FQNNGV. The CDR3 is 13 residues long. V was shortened by 8 bases and J by 0 bases, with 8 bases between the two germline ends. The CDR3 here is CASESNSGNTIYF. The CDR3 DNA reads TGTGCCAGCGAGTCGAACTCTGGAAACACCATATATTTT.

The chain has TRBV29-1 and TRBJ1-2; no firm D call. Trimming shortened V by 7 bases and J by 2 bases, and 11 bases separated the two germline ends. The CDR3 runs 12 residues. CDR1 SQVTM and CDR2 ANQGSEA come from the germline V gene. The CDR3 DNA sequence: TGCAGCGATGCGAGAACCAACTATGGCTACACCTTC. Translation: CSDARTNYGYTF.

The chain combines TRBV4-2 with TRBJ2-6; perhaps TRBD1 as D (5 bases). The length of the CDR3 is 15 residues. Trimming shortened V by 6 bases and J by 0 bases, and 9 bases separated the two germline ends. CDR1 LGHNA and CDR2 YNFKEQ come from the germline V gene. CDR3 loop: CASSPGISGANVLTF. The CDR3 DNA is TGTGCCAGCAGTCCAGGGATCTCTGGGGCCAACGTCCTGACTTTC.

This chain links TRBV18 with TRBJ2-7; D unresolved. The V end lost 1 base, the J end lost 2 bases, and 15 bases lay between the germline ends. Per the germline V gene, CDR1 is KGHSH and CDR2 is LQKENI. The CDR3 contains 16 residues. Here the CDR3 DNA reads TGTGCCAGCTCACCACTAGAGAGAGTAAGAGCCTACGAGCAGTACTTC. Amino acids: CASSPLERVRAYEQYF.

This clone was observed a single time. V gene TRBV7-6 combines with J gene TRBJ2-2, with D perhaps TRBD1 or TRBD2 (7 bases each). The ends were cut back, 5 bases at V and 4 bases at J, with 17 bases in the middle. CDR1 and CDR2 from the germline V gene are SGHVS and FNYEAQ. CDR3 length: 16 amino acids. The CDR3 DNA sequence: TGTGCCAGCAGCCCCGCAGGGGGGGGTTCCACCGGGGAGCTGTTTTTT. It translates to CASSPAGGGSTGELFF.

Points on this clone: At one of its ends the junction is not consistent with the germline gene, which may arise from a read error. This chain connects TRBV2 to TRBJ2-3, with 7 bases identical to TRBD2. The CDR3 has 12 amino acids. Germline CDR1 SNHLY, CDR2 FYNNEI. CDR3 DNA: TGTGCCAGCAGTGAAGCGCGGGGGTTCAACCATTTT. Protein sequence: CASSEARGFNHF.

This clone was detected a few times. This sequence joins TRBV9 and TRBJ2-7, with D hard to call. The CDR3 runs 14 residues. V was cut by 0 bases and J by 1 base, with 8 bases left in between. Germline-derived CDR1 and CDR2 are SGDLS and YYNGEE. The CDR3, as DNA: TGTGCCAGCAGCGTAGACCCCACATCCTACGAGCAGTACTTC. It specifies CASSVDPTSYEQYF.

In this sample, this clone turned up a few times. V and J are TRBV4-2 and TRBJ1-5, with a weak D call TRBD1 (6 bases). Germline lookup yields CDR1 LGHNA and CDR2 YNFKEQ. The V end lost 1 base, the J end lost 7 bases, and 20 bases lay between the germline ends. The CDR3 spans 17 residues. The CDR3 reads CASSQAGPQGKGQPQHF. DNA for the CDR3: TGTGCCAGCAGCCAAGCAGGGCCGCAGGGGAAAGGGCAGCCCCAGCATTTT.

V usage is TRBV5-1 and J usage is TRBJ2-1; D may be TRBD1 or TRBD2 (5 bases each). The CDR3 extends over 15 amino acids. CDR1 is SGHRS, CDR2 YFSETQ, per germline. Trimming left V 5 bases short and J 0 bases short, with 12 bases between. CDR3 bases: TGCGCCAGCAGACCCGGGACGGACTCCTACAATGAGCAGTTCTTC. It encodes CASRPGTDSYNEQFF.

The V and J genes are TRBV11-2 and TRBJ1-4; D is ambiguous. This CDR3 is 14 amino acids long. Germline V CDR1 and CDR2: SGHAT, FQNNGV. Trimming left V 1 base short and J 4 bases short, with 7 bases between. The CDR3 DNA follows: TGTGCCAGCAGCTTAGGGCACGGTAATGAAAAACTGTTTTTT. Protein product: CASSLGHGNEKLFF.

This chain joins TRBV9 and TRBJ2-3, with 11 positions matching TRBD2. The junction had 8 bases not matched to a gene; V was cut back by 3 bases and J by 5 bases. The CDR3 is 16 amino acids. CDR1 is SGDLS and CDR2 is YYNGEE in the germline V gene. CDR3 protein: CASSALAGGPEDTQYF. DNA of the CDR3: TGTGCCAGCAGCGCCTTAGCGGGGGGGCCGGAAGATACGCAGTATTTT.

V is TRBV9 and J is TRBJ2-1; D is ambiguous. The CDR3 is made up of 14 amino acids. Trimming took off 5 bases at V and 1 base at J, with 10 bases between the two ends. Germline lookup yields CDR1 SGDLS and CDR2 YYNGEE. CDR3 loop: CASSEDGSYNEQFF. The CDR3 coding sequence is TGTGCCAGCAGTGAAGACGGATCCTACAATGAGCAGTTCTTC.

This clone was counted once. Relative to the germline gene, one junction end is altered; a read error may explain this. The chain recombines TRBV12-5 with TRBJ2-3; the D call may be TRBD1 or TRBD2 (5 bases each). The CDR3 extends over 15 amino acids. The germline CDR1 and CDR2 sequences are LGHNT and FRNRAP. CDR3 coding DNA: TGTGTTAGTGGTTTGCGGAGTGGGGGAACAGATACGCAGTATTTT. This translates into CVSGLRSGGTDTQYF.

The chain recombines TRBV4-2 with TRBJ1-5, with a weak D call TRBD1 (5 bases). Per germline, CDR1 LGHNA and CDR2 YNFKEQ. CDR3 length: 16 residues. Trimming pared 2 bases from V and 5 bases from J, leaving 16 bases between. This CDR3 is CASSQTGEGTYQPQHF. The CDR3 nucleotides read TGTGCCAGCAGCCAAACCGGTGAGGGGACCTATCAGCCCCAGCATTTT.

The genes are TRBV30 and TRBJ2-3; the D is unclear. The CDR3 loop spans 15 amino acids. Trimming stripped 0 bases from V and 0 bases from J, with 10 bases between. CDR1 GTSNPN and CDR2 SVGIG come from the germline V gene (reference sequence). CDR3 in amino acids: CAWSVSHWSTDTQYF. CDR3 DNA: TGTGCCTGGAGTGTATCCCACTGGAGCACAGATACGCAGTATTTT.

This sequence joins TRBV5-1 and TRBJ2-2, with 9 nucleotides matching TRBD2. CDR3 length: 16 residues. V was clipped by 4 bases and J by 1 base; unmatched bases: 5. Germline V gene sequence: CDR1 SGHRS, CDR2 YFSETQ. DNA of the CDR3: TGCGCCAGCAGCCCAGGACTAGCGAGGAACACCGGGGAGCTGTTTTTT. Amino acid sequence: CASSPGLARNTGELFF.

This chain links TRBV9 with TRBJ1-2, with a weak D call TRBD1 (6 bases). This CDR3 is 13 amino acids long. From germline, CDR1 is SGDLS and CDR2 YYNGEE. V gave up 5 bases and J gave up 7 bases, with 15 bases separating them. The CDR3 loop reads CASSYPGGLGYTF. The CDR3 DNA sequence: TGTGCCAGCAGTTACCCCGGGGGCCTTGGCTACACCTTC.

The chain recombines TRBV10-3 with TRBJ1-1, with no clear D. Germline CDR1 is ENHRY and CDR2 is SYGVKD. The CDR3 contains 16 residues. The V gene lost 3 bases and the J gene lost 6 bases, with 20 bases spanning the gap. The CDR3 sequence: CAISEEDRSLWSEAFF. As DNA, the CDR3 is TGTGCCATCAGTGAAGAGGATAGGAGTCTTTGGTCTGAAGCTTTCTTT.

The chain has TRBV19 and TRBJ1-6; D is unclear. The CDR3 is made up of 13 amino acids. The germline V gene has CDR1 LNHDA and CDR2 SQIVND (reference sequence). V shed 5 bases and J shed 8 bases, with 10 bases lying between them. The CDR3 loop is CASSVGMDSPLHF. The CDR3 DNA is TGTGCCAGTAGTGTAGGGATGGATTCACCCCTCCACTTT.

The chain joins TRBV4-3 to TRBJ2-1; unclear D gene. Germline values: CDR1 LGHNA, CDR2 YSLEER. V was shortened by 1 base and J by 10 bases, with 11 bases between the two germline ends. This CDR3 is 13 amino acids long. The CDR3 DNA is TGCGCCAGCAGCCAAGTCCCCGAATTGGAGCAGTTCTTC. Translating it yields CASSQVPELEQFF.

CDR3 bases: TGTGCCAGCAGTGAAGGGGGGGGCAATCAGCCCCAGCATTTT. Amino acids: CASSEGGGNQPQHF. The chain carries TRBV6-1 and TRBJ1-5; D might be TRBD1 (5 bases). The V gene lost 1 base and the J gene lost 2 bases, with 6 bases spanning the gap. Looked up from germline, CDR1 is MNHNS and CDR2 is SASEGT. This CDR3 has 14 residues.

The rearrangement uses TRBV5-8 and TRBJ1-1; D is possibly TRBD1 (5 bases). This CDR3 has 15 residues. V lost 1 base to trimming and J lost 2 bases, with 12 bases between them. CDR1 is SGHTS, CDR2 YDEGEE, per germline. CDR3 coding DNA: TGTGCCAGCAGCTTGCAGGGTATTTTTAACACTGAAGCTTTCTTT. Translated, it gives CASSLQGIFNTEAFF.